The 7 T cell receptor beta chains below were found in one sample sequenced in a study of post-analysis software for immune sequencing data. Study-level findings and limits: Roughly 5 TRBV segments (TRBV5-6, TRBV5-1 and TRBV20-1 among them) occurred more frequently in patients than in controls.

TCR beta cDNA libraries had unique molecular identifiers. TCRdb redid the calling of the PCR reads with MiXCR, one entry per CDR3 protein. The table includes around 260,000 distinct CDR3 sequences, 35% to 40% detected once. These receptors' antigens are unknown. The specimen was blood. These receptor sequences come from a girl aged 10 to 17 with multiple sclerosis.

To note about this clonotype: A much larger clone differs from this one at a single base, so this may be a read error. The chain has TRBV5-1 and TRBJ2-6; possibly TRBD2 for D (5 bases). Per the germline V gene, CDR1 is SGHRS and CDR2 is YFSETQ. The CDR3 extends over 16 amino acids. The ends were cut back, 4 bases at V and 5 bases at J, with 16 bases in the middle. The CDR3 spells CASSPTVPGRANVLTF. The CDR3 coding sequence is TGCGCCAGCAGCCCAACAGTGCCGGGAAGGGCCAACGTCCTGACTTTC.

This clonotype came up a few times. The V gene is TRBV20-1, the J gene TRBJ2-1, with a weak D call TRBD1 (5 bases). Between the trimmed V and J ends, which lost 6 bases and 4 bases, there was a span of 10 bases. Germline assignment: CDR1 DFQATT and CDR2 SNEGSKA (reference sequence). This CDR3 contains 12 residues. The CDR3 spells CSARDSYNEQFF. The CDR3 DNA is TGCAGTGCGCGAGACAGTTACAATGAGCAGTTCTTC.

Points on this clonotype: With a much larger clone just one base away, this may be a read error. The chain employs TRBV29-1 and TRBJ2-5, with TRBD1 matching over 8 bases. The CDR3 runs 14 residues. Trimming removed 8 bases from V and 5 bases from J; junction bases left unmatched: 13. The germline gives CDR1 SQVTM, CDR2 ANQGSEA. CDR3 DNA: TGCAGCATTCCGGACAGGGCCTCTTGGGAGACCCAGTACTTC. Translation: CSIPDRASWETQYF.

This clonotype has a count of ten or more. The chain is built from TRBV6-5 and TRBJ2-5; D might be TRBD2 (7 bases). Trimming cost V 5 bases and J 6 bases, with 19 bases left between them. Germline CDR1 MNHEY, CDR2 SVGAGI. The CDR3 covers 15 residues. CDR3 region: CASSTPGGGGQTQYF. CDR3 nucleotides: TGTGCCAGCAGTACCCCAGGAGGGGGGGGACAGACCCAGTACTTC.

On this clonotype: A much larger clone lies one base from this, so it may be a read error. This rearrangement joins TRBV5-1 to TRBJ1-5, with D hard to call. The J call may not be correct, given that the DNA end is closer to TRBJ2-3. The V gene's germline CDR1 is SGHRS and CDR2 YFSETQ. The CDR3 spans 13 residues. The CDR3 spells CASSRDFNQPQYF. In nucleotides, the CDR3 is TGCGCCAGCAGCCGCGACTTCAATCAGCCCCAGTATTTT.

This clonotype was observed at least ten times. V gene TRBV24-1 combines with J gene TRBJ2-5; the match to TRBD1 covers 9 bases. The CDR3 spans 16 residues. Germline V lookup: CDR1 KGHDR, CDR2 SFDVKD. Trimming at V came to 2 bases and at J to 4 bases, leaving 7 bases not matched to a gene. The CDR3 loop reads CATSDSAGTGRETQYF. DNA for the CDR3: TGTGCCACCAGTGATTCGGCCGGGACAGGGCGAGAGACCCAGTACTTC.

The V call is TRBV5-1, the J call TRBJ2-2, with TRBD2 identical over 11 bases. The CDR3 is made up of 16 amino acids. V shed 7 bases and J 4 bases; nucleotides not matched to a gene: 9. The germline V gene has CDR1 SGHRS and CDR2 YFSETQ. The DNA for the CDR3 is TGCGCCAGCGGACAAGGACTAGCGGGCATCACCGGGGAGCTGTTTTTT. This codes for CASGQGLAGITGELFF.